The 20 T cell receptor beta chains listed next were all sequenced from one sample in a study of blood T cell repertoires in COVID-19. Sequenced by immunoSEQ multiplex PCR; TCRdb stores in-frame clones only, minus some. The sample lists about 170,000 clones, approximately 82% occurring once. Sequenced material: peripheral blood. The receptors stem from a middle-aged woman with COVID-19, enrolled during active disease.

This clone was detected only a few times. The V gene is TRBV10-1, the J gene TRBJ1-2; possibly TRBD1 for D (5 bases). CDR1 is WNHNN and CDR2 is SYGVQD in the germline V gene (reference sequence). This CDR3 is built from 13 residues. With 10 bases removed from V and 4 bases from J, the gap between germline ends came to 16 bases. CDR3 in amino acids: CATQGRGGYGYTF. The CDR3 coding sequence is TGCGCCACTCAGGGTAGAGGCGGCTATGGCTACACCTTC.

This chain joins TRBV6-5 and TRBJ1-5, with 9 bases fitting TRBD1. CDR3 size: 15 residues. The germline CDR1 and CDR2 sequences are MNHEY and SVGAGI. The V segment lost 5 bases and the J segment 7 bases; nucleotides outside the gene matches: 9. The CDR3 region has the DNA TGTGCCAGCAGTCGTACAGGGGGCTCGGGACAGCCCCAGCATTTT. It codes for CASSRTGGSGQPQHF.

This chain links TRBV2 with TRBJ2-1, with a weak D call TRBD2 (5 bases). The CDR3 is 11 amino acids. V was cut by 4 bases and J by 9 bases, with 7 bases left in between. Germline-derived CDR1 and CDR2 are SNHLY and FYNNEI. Here the CDR3 reads CASSVEGEQFF. The CDR3, as DNA: TGTGCCAGCAGTGTAGAGGGTGAGCAGTTCTTC.

This chain connects TRBV5-8 to TRBJ1-1, with a weak D call TRBD1 (5 bases). The CDR3 runs to 12 residues. The germline V gene has CDR1 SGHTS and CDR2 YDEGEE. Trimming stripped 1 base from V and 8 bases from J, with 9 bases between. The CDR3 reads CASSLFRGEAFF. In DNA form, the CDR3 reads TGTGCCAGCAGCTTGTTTAGGGGCGAAGCTTTCTTT. Together with reference TRBV5-8 and TRBJ1-1, the CDR3 gives the full variable domain: EAGVTQSPTHLIKTRGQQATLRCSPISGHTSVYWYQQALGLGLQFLLWYDEGEERNRGNFPPRFSGRQFPNYSSELNVNALELEDSALYLCASSLFRGEAFFGQGTRLTVV.

V is TRBV6-4 and J is TRBJ2-1, with 13 bases aligning to TRBD2. The germline CDR1 and CDR2 sequences are MRHNA and SNTAGT. The V segment lost 0 bases and the J segment 9 bases; nucleotides outside the gene matches: 5. The CDR3 consists of 16 residues. The CDR3 nucleotides read TGTGCCAGCAGTGACTCGGGGACTAGCGGGGCGGGTGAGCAGTTCTTC. Translating gives CASSDSGTSGAGEQFF.

The chain couples TRBV29-1 to TRBJ2-7; TRBD1 aligns across 8 bases. The CDR3 consists of 14 residues. The V gene end was trimmed by 7 bases and the J gene end by 3 bases; junction bases not matched to a gene: 11. Germline-derived CDR1 and CDR2 are SQVTM and ANQGSEA. CDR3 residues: CSAAPGQGNYEQYF. The CDR3 coding sequence is TGCAGCGCCGCACCCGGACAGGGTAACTACGAGCAGTACTTC.

The CDR3: CASSLKLIDQPQHF. The DNA of the CDR3 is TGTGCCAGCAGCTTAAAGCTCATTGATCAGCCCCAGCATTTT. The gene calls are TRBV7-8 and TRBJ1-5; no clear D gene. V shed 2 bases and J shed 5 bases, with 10 bases lying between them. This CDR3 spans 14 amino acids. Germline CDR1 SGHVS, CDR2 FQNEAQ.

The chain employs TRBV11-2 and TRBJ2-4; D is undetermined. Per germline, CDR1 SGHAT and CDR2 FQNNGV. There are 14 residues in the CDR3. With 2 bases removed from V and 1 base from J, the gap between germline ends came to 6 bases. The CDR3 loop reads CASSLSGAKNIQYF. The CDR3 DNA reads as TGTGCCAGCAGCTTATCGGGTGCCAAAAACATTCAGTACTTC.

This chain links TRBV10-2 with TRBJ1-1, with 11 bases lining up with TRBD1. This CDR3 is 13 amino acids long. V shed 10 bases and J 4 bases; nucleotides not matched to a gene: 5. Looked up from germline, CDR1 is WSHSY and CDR2 is SAAADI. The CDR3 coding sequence is TGCGCCACCAAGGACAGGGGGCTCACTGAAGCTTTCTTT. This gives the protein CATKDRGLTEAFF.

The CDR3 loop reads CASSPRGTTMREQFF. For the CDR3, the DNA is TGTGCCAGCAGCCCTCGGGGGACTACAATGAGGGAGCAGTTCTTC. The rearrangement joins TRBV7-2 to TRBJ2-1; 7 nucleotides line up with TRBD2. J lost 10 bases, V lost 5 bases, and 14 bases had no gene match. The CDR3 sequence is 15 residues long. Germline CDR1 and CDR2: SGHTA and FQGNSA.

This chain joins TRBV7-6 and TRBJ2-1; 10 nucleotides agree with TRBD2. V trimming: 6 bases; J trimming: 7 bases; junction bases outside the gene matches: 12. CDR1 is SGHVS, CDR2 FNYEAQ, per germline. The CDR3 totals 16 residues. The CDR3 sequence: CASSSSSGSSRNEQFF. In nucleotides, the CDR3 is TGTGCCAGCAGTTCGTCTAGCGGGAGTTCAAGAAATGAGCAGTTCTTC. Full variable domain (outside the CDR3, taken from reference TRBV7-6 and TRBJ2-1): GAGVSQSPRYKVTKRGQDVALRCDPISGHVSLYWYRQALGQGPEFLTYFNYEAQQDKSGLPNDRFSAERPEGSISTLTIQRTEQRDSAMYRCASSSSSGSSRNEQFFGPGTRLTVL.

V gene TRBV6-5 combines with J gene TRBJ2-5; D is uncertain. This CDR3 is 14 amino acids long. Germline V lookup: CDR1 MNHEY, CDR2 SVGAGI. V lost 2 bases, J lost 2 bases, and 9 bases lay in between. DNA of the CDR3: TGTGCCAGCAGTTACAGTCTACGACAAGAGACCCAGTACTTC. Amino acids: CASSYSLRQETQYF.

This clone has a single count. This chain uses TRBV10-3 with TRBJ1-2, with D unresolved. CDR1 is ENHRY and CDR2 is SYGVKD in the germline V gene. The germline V and J ends were trimmed by 11 bases and 2 bases, with 15 bases remaining between them. The CDR3 spans 13 residues. As DNA, the CDR3 is TGTGCCTCCAGCCCAACGGGAAACTATGGCTACACCTTC. Encoded protein: CASSPTGNYGYTF.

The CDR3 region is CASGASGQVYEQYF. The CDR3 bases are TGTGCCAGTGGAGCTTCGGGACAGGTCTACGAGCAGTACTTC. V gene TRBV19 combines with J gene TRBJ2-7, with 8 bases lining up with TRBD1. The CDR3 totals 14 residues. Germline loops: CDR1 LNHDA, CDR2 SQIVND (reference sequence). With 8 bases clipped from V and 3 bases from J, the junction kept 9 bases outside the gene matches.

The chain couples TRBV10-2 to TRBJ2-7, with 7 bases identical to TRBD2. Germline CDR1 reads WSHSY; CDR2 reads SAAADI. The CDR3 consists of 14 residues. The junction had 8 bases not matched to a gene; V was cut back by 6 bases and J by 3 bases. The CDR3 here is CASSLWGEGYEQYF. In DNA form, the CDR3 reads TGCGCCAGCAGCCTGTGGGGGGAGGGCTACGAGCAGTACTTC.

The chain has TRBV2 and TRBJ2-5; 15 bases map to TRBD2. CDR1 and CDR2 (germline): SNHLY, FYNNEI. The CDR3 sequence is 16 residues long. Trimming took 6 bases from V and 3 from J; bases not matched to a gene: 5. The CDR3 sequence: CASRVGLAGGKETQYF. The DNA for the CDR3 is TGTGCCAGCAGGGTCGGACTAGCGGGGGGGAAAGAGACCCAGTACTTC. Full variable domain (rest looked up from reference TRBV2 and TRBJ2-5): EPEVTQTPSHQVTQMGQEVILRCVPISNHLYFYWYRQILGQKVEFLVSFYNNEISEKSEIFDDQFSVERPDGSNFTLKIRSTKLEDSAMYFCASRVGLAGGKETQYFGPGTRLLVL.

The rearrangement links TRBV29-1 to TRBJ1-1; TRBD1 might be the D (5 bases). The CDR3 covers 13 residues. The V and J ends lost 0 bases and 3 bases respectively, with 8 bases between them. CDR1 and CDR2 from the germline V gene are SQVTM and ANQGSEA. CDR3 DNA: TGCAGCGTTGAAGATCTGACAGACACTGAAGCTTTCTTT. Protein sequence: CSVEDLTDTEAFF.

This chain joins TRBV24-1 and TRBJ2-3; 8 nucleotides line up with TRBD1. Germline assignment: CDR1 KGHDR and CDR2 SFDVKD. V was clipped by 2 bases and J by 3 bases; unmatched bases: 6. The CDR3 runs to 16 residues. The CDR3 DNA reads TGTGCCACCAGTGATTATTCAGGGGGCAGGACAGATACGCAGTATTTT. The encoded protein is CATSDYSGGRTDTQYF.

The chain recombines TRBV7-2 with TRBJ2-7, with D perhaps matching TRBD2 (6 bases). V lost 3 bases and J 2 bases, leaving 17 bases between the germline ends. The germline CDR1 and CDR2 sequences are SGHTA and FQGNSA. The CDR3 spans 16 residues. The CDR3 nucleotides are TGTGCCAGCAGCTTGACCAGCGGGTATCCCACCTACGAGCAGTACTTC. This codes for CASSLTSGYPTYEQYF.

The chain combines TRBV19 with TRBJ2-5, with 12 bases that match TRBD1. Germline loops: CDR1 LNHDA, CDR2 SQIVND (reference sequence). The CDR3 extends over 15 amino acids. V lost 3 bases and J lost 9; bases outside the gene matches: 8. Here the CDR3 DNA reads TGTGCCAGTAGTATTCGGGACAGGGGGCCGGGGGCCCAGTACTTC. Amino acid sequence: CASSIRDRGPGAQYF.